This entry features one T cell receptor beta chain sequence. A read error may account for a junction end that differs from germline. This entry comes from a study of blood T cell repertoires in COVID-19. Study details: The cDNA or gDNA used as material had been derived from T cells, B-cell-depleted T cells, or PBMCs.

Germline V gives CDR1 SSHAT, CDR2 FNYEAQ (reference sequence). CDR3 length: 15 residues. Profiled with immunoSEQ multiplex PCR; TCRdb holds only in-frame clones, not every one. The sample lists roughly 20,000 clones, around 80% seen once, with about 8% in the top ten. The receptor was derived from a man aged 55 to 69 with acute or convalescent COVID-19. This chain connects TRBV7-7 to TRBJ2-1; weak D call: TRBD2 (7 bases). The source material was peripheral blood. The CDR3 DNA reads TGTGCTAGCAGTCGTCGGGGGGCCCCTGGGAATGAGCAGTTCTTC. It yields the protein CASSRRGAPGNEQFF.